This entry features one TCR beta chain sequence. The target of this receptor is not known. No quality values exist for individual bases; no much larger clone is one base distant. The protocol used for the library was the immunoSEQ multiplex PCR assay. In the source study's methods: To diagnose cytomegalovirus status from the catalog of TCR beta chain sequences, a statistical classification framework was built. TCRdb mirrors the immuneACCESS table, restricted to in-frame sequences. Some clones are absent from its copies; in checked studies, under half trace to an unresolved V gene, and the reason for the others is unknown. V, J and clone size were drawn from that table, and D and trimming were deduced from the DNA. Recorded for this sample are about 330,000 clones; roughly 90% of them occurred a single time. The top ten clonotypes cover around 0.8% of the sample. These data come from a study of cytomegalovirus exposure and HLA in healthy donors (TCRdb year 2017). With respect to the entire study: According to a later analysis, one platform produced both the 110 or so validation repertoires and the 550 to 800 repertoires of the first cohort. To predict cytomegalovirus infection status, the study combined high-throughput TCR immunosequencing, statistical association of individual TCRs with disease status, and machine learning. Along with the approximately 700-subject first cohort, a separate validation cohort of more than 90 different subjects was used. The study was designed to test whether signatures of past pathogen exposure could be identified by cataloging public T cell receptors. The investigation overall reported the following: In vitro tests confirmed that three of the cytomegalovirus-associated TCR beta chains recognize cytomegalovirus antigens. The authors suggested that the approach could potentially be extended to other disease states and immunological phenotypes. A later analysis had no HLA typing for the validation cohort, so co-occurrence there was scored across all 130 or so repertoires. Across donors, most TCR sequences were observed very rarely, whereas some public TCRs were present in many individuals. A total of roughly 160 TCR beta chains were listed by the study as associated with cytomegalovirus. Subsequent analysis determined that TCRs grouped into clusters in the first cohort also showed a tendency toward co-occurrence across the 120 or so validation repertoires, and 94% of cluster scores exceeded 0. Cytomegalovirus status was reported to be diagnosed by the classifier with high specificity and sensitivity in both the original and validation cohorts.

V is cut back by 5 bases and J by 1 base, with 0 bases in the junction unmatched. From the germline V gene (reference sequence), CDR1 is PRHDT and CDR2 is FYEKMQ. The CDR3 runs 14 residues from the cysteine to the phenylalanine. The CDR3 DNA has 42 bases and is translated from base 1. Separate from the roughly 650-subject first cohort, the validation cohort of some 130 subjects was the group to which the donors belonged. The V gene is TRBV13 and the J gene is TRBJ2-5; 11 nucleotides in the junction match TRBD2. The sequenced material came from PBMCs. This TCR was recovered from a woman aged 18-30 years in good health and CMV-seronegative. The bases are TGTGCCAGCAGCCTAGCGGGGGGCCAAGAGACCCAGTACTTC. The encoded protein is CASSLAGGQETQYF.